The source of this T cell receptor (beta chain) is a study of T cell repertoires in ileal Crohn's disease. Study findings and constraints: Compared with CD4 T cells, sorted CD8 cells carried more expanded clones.

In the case of this clone: Antigen unknown.

Germline V gene sequence: CDR1 LNHDA, CDR2 SQIVND (reference sequence). This CDR3 comprises 13 residues. Trimming took 6 bases from V and 9 from J, leaving 15 bases between them. Time point here: neoterminal ileum biopsy at postoperative endoscopy, about 6 months after surgery. Each sample's TCRB immunosequencing used around 510 nanograms of biopsy DNA. Here immunoSEQ multiplex PCR was the method, and the copy in TCRdb shows in-frame clones only, minus some. The table has about 62,000 clones, 85% to 90% seen once. This receptor was obtained from an adult with Crohn's disease. This chain joins TRBV19 and TRBJ1-5; no firm D call. Sequenced input: ileal tissue. CDR3 bases: TGTGCCAGTAGCTCCGGAGGAGCGGGGCCCCAGCATTTT. It translates to CASSSGGAGPQHF.